This section outlines one T cell receptor beta chain sequence together with its context. Its target is not known. This clone may be a read error of a much larger clone one base away. No conserved phenylalanine or tryptophan is present at the end of the CDR3, so a read error is the likely explanation. This record belongs to a study of tumor-infiltrating lymphocytes in primary liver carcinoma. Study overall: Spanning 30 to 69 years of age, the patients were men and women.

Study-wide results and limits: Between tumor regions, pairs overlapped more than tumor-adjacent and tumor-blood pairs did. CD4+ and CD8+ repertoires could not be compared in these unsorted bulk samples.

Germline DNA was also extracted, and blood RNA derived from unsorted whole blood. Treatment-naive at the time, the patients had chronic HBV infection. TCR beta cDNA was prepared out of roughly 520 ng total RNA by means of a constant-region primer. Three nested multiplex PCR rounds, a slightly modified ARM-PCR method, built the TCR beta libraries. TCRdb passed the multiplex PCR reads through MiXCR, listing each CDR3 protein once. The profile covers more than 150,000 distinct CDR3 sequences, with around 60% appearing a single time and less than 75% taken by the ten largest. This sequence was found in a man in his forties or fifties with primary liver carcinoma and hepatitis B virus infection. The sample consisted of peripheral blood.

This CDR3 reads CSVAGGSYNEQFL. The CDR3 DNA follows: TGCAGCGTTGCTGGCGGGAGCTACAATGAGCAGTTCCTC. The chain joins TRBV29-1 to TRBJ2-1; 7 nucleotides match TRBD2. Per germline, CDR1 SQVTM and CDR2 ANQGSEA. CDR3 length: 13 amino acids. V was clipped by 4 bases and J by 3 bases; unmatched bases: 3.